This T cell receptor beta chain was documented in a study of beta chain features in type 1 diabetes. Findings of the study overall: Moderately but significantly shorter TCRB CDR3s were found in Type 1 diabetes patients in all four CD4+ subsets.

Trimming removed 1 base from V and 0 bases from J, with 10 bases in between. The CDR3 has 16 residues. Germline CDR1 and CDR2: KGHSH and LQKENI. All of the sorted populations showed purity greater than 95%. Reverse transcription of all isolated RNA meant that expressed TCRB transcripts were sequenced. Clones were sequenced by immunoSEQ multiplex PCR, and TCRdb holds only the in-frame ones, with some missing. The sample records some 330,000 clones, around 12% being singletons. As to this clone: Antigen specificity is unknown.

The chain is built from TRBV18 and TRBJ2-4, with D unclear. What was sequenced was naive CD4+ T cells from blood. The clonotype was recovered from a young woman with type 1 diabetes. In DNA form, the CDR3 reads TGTGCCAGCTCACCACGGTCCAGACTAGCCAAAAACATTCAGTACTTC. It yields the protein CASSPRSRLAKNIQYF.